Listed here is a single T cell receptor beta chain. These data originate in a study of T cell responses to AZD1222 COVID-19 vaccine. Using immunoSEQ multiplex PCR, the repertoire was profiled, and TCRdb retains in-frame clones only, with some absent. The sample lists 53,000 or so clones; roughly 83% were seen once. Germline CDR1 and CDR2: SGHTA and FQGNSA. The CDR3 totals 14 residues. Trimming took 3 bases from V and 1 from J; bases not matched to a gene: 2. The chain uses TRBV7-2 and TRBJ1-1, with 7 bases fitting TRBD1. This specimen was peripheral blood, taken on day 0 of AZD1222 vaccination. The TCR sequence derives from an adult in good health. The CDR3 sequence is CASSLQGGNTEAFF. As DNA, the CDR3 is TGTGCCAGCAGCTTGCAGGGGGGGAACACTGAAGCTTTCTTT.